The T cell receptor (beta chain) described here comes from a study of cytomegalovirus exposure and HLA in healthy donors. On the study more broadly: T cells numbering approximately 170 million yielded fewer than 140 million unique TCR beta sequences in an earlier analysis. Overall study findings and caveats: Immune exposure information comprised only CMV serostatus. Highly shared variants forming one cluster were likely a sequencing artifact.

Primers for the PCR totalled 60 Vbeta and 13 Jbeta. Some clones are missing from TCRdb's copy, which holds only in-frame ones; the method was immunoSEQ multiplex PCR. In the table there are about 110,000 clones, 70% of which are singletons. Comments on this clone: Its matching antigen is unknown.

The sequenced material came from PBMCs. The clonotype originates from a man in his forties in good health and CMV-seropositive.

CDR3 protein: CASSPGGGRNQPQHF. DNA for the CDR3: TGTGCCAGTAGCCCTGGGGGGGGACGCAATCAGCCCCAGCATTTT. The genes are TRBV19 and TRBJ1-5, with D maybe TRBD1 (5 bases). Germline V gene data show CDR1 as LNHDA and CDR2 as SQIVND (reference sequence). V was shortened by 6 bases and J by 2 bases, with 14 bases between the two germline ends. CDR3 size: 15 residues.